These 3 T cell receptor beta chains were sequenced from one sample in a study of blood T cells in healthy people across ages. The use of a sample-barcoded 5' primer and a J-beta primer mix characterized a second PCR of roughly 6 to 11 cycles. TCRdb fed the 5' RACE reads into MiXCR, producing one record per CDR3 protein. The sample contains some 780,000 distinct CDR3 sequences, roughly 56% of which appear only once. Material for sequencing was blood. These receptor sequences come from a man between 35 and 55 years old in good health.

The chain employs TRBV27 and TRBJ2-7, with 12 nucleotides matching TRBD1. Unmatched junction bases numbered 8, after V lost 5 bases and J lost 6 bases. This CDR3 comprises 15 residues. In germline, CDR1 is MNHEY, CDR2 SMNVEV (reference sequence). The CDR3 DNA sequence: TGTGCCAGCAGTCCAGCTGGGGACAGGGGGCTCGAGCAGTACTTC. This sequence encodes CASSPAGDRGLEQYF.

J is TRBJ1-2 and V is TRBV5-1; 8 bases are a match to TRBD1. The CDR3 has 14 residues. Germline CDR1 is SGHRS and CDR2 is YFSETQ. Unmatched junction bases numbered 6, after V lost 3 bases and J lost 5 bases. This CDR3 is CASSSPGQAYGYTF. CDR3 DNA: TGCGCCAGCAGCTCGCCGGGACAGGCGTATGGCTACACCTTC.

For the CDR3, the DNA is TGTGCCAGCAGCTATGGACCGGGAGGCGAAGAGACCCAGTACTTC. It translates to CASSYGPGGEETQYF. The chain recombines TRBV9 with TRBJ2-5; 7 bases align to TRBD2. With 4 bases clipped from V and 3 bases from J, the junction kept 9 bases outside the gene matches. This CDR3 spans 15 amino acids. Germline V gene sequence: CDR1 SGDLS, CDR2 YYNGEE.